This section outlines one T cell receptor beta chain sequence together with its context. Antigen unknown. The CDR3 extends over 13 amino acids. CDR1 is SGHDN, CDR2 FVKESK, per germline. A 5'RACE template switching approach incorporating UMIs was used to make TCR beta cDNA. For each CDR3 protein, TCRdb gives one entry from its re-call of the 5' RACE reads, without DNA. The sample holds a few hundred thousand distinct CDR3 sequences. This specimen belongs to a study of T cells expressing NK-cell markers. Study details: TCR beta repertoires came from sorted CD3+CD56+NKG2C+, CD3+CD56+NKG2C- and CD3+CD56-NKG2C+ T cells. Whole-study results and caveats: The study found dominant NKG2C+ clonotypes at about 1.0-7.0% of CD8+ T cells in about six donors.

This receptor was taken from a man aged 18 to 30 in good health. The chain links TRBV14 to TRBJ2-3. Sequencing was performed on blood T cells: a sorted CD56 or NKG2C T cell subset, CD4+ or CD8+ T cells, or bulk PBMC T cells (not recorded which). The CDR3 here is CASSPDVPDTQYF.